Following are 15 T cell receptor beta chains from one sample sequenced in a study of T cell responses to AZD1222 COVID-19 vaccine. Clones were read by immunoSEQ multiplex PCR, and TCRdb kept only the in-frame ones, dropping some. Of about 160,000 clones listed, 94% are singletons. Sequenced material: peripheral blood, taken on day 0 of AZD1222 vaccination. These receptors were taken from an adult in good health.

The chain uses TRBV4-3 and TRBJ2-3; TRBD2 matches 8 bases. V was pared by 0 bases and J by 0 bases, with 8 bases of the junction left unmatched. Germline V CDR1 and CDR2: LGHNA, YSLEER. CDR3 length equals 18 residues. This CDR3 reads CASSQDLLAGFSTDTQYF. The CDR3 bases are TGCGCCAGCAGCCAAGATCTCTTAGCGGGGTTTAGCACAGATACGCAGTATTTT.

This rearrangement joins TRBV5-1 to TRBJ1-4, with TRBD1 as a possible D gene (5 bases). The CDR3 extends over 15 amino acids. V lost 5 bases and J lost 2, with 13 bases in between. CDR1 SGHRS and CDR2 YFSETQ come from the germline V gene. CDR3 in DNA: TGCGCCAGCAGTATCTCAGGGTCGACTAATGAAAAACTGTTTTTT. Translated, it gives CASSISGSTNEKLFF.

The rearrangement joins TRBV7-9 to TRBJ2-3; 10 bases fit TRBD1. This CDR3 spans 17 amino acids. Unmatched junction bases numbered 8, after V lost 0 bases and J lost 5 bases. Per the germline V gene, CDR1 is SEHNR and CDR2 is FQNEAQ (reference sequence). The CDR3 loop reads CASSLAGTGVGKDTQYF. CDR3 nucleotides: TGTGCCAGCAGCTTAGCGGGGACAGGGGTTGGTAAAGATACGCAGTATTTT.

V and J are TRBV19 and TRBJ2-1, with 7 bases aligning to TRBD2. Germline-derived CDR1 and CDR2 are LNHDA and SQIVND (reference sequence). V dropped 3 bases and J dropped 10; count of bases not matched to a gene: 12. This CDR3 region has 15 residues. The chain's CDR3 is CASSILGLGADEQFF. As DNA, the CDR3 is TGTGCCAGTAGTATTCTAGGACTAGGCGCAGACGAGCAGTTCTTC.

V and J are TRBV7-9 and TRBJ1-1, with D possibly matching TRBD1 (5 bases). This CDR3 is 15 amino acids long. CDR1 is SEHNR and CDR2 is FQNEAQ in the germline V gene (reference sequence). Trimming took off 0 bases at V and 2 bases at J, with 10 bases between the two ends. This CDR3 reads CASSLALTGNTEAFF. Here the CDR3 DNA reads TGTGCCAGCAGCTTAGCGCTTACAGGCAACACTGAAGCTTTCTTT.

V and J are TRBV6-5 and TRBJ1-2, with D hard to call. In germline, CDR1 is MNHEY, CDR2 SVGAGI. The germline V and J ends were trimmed by 4 bases and 0 bases, with 6 bases remaining between them. The CDR3 spans 13 residues. The CDR3 region is CASSWTSNYGYTF. In DNA form, the CDR3 reads TGTGCCAGCAGTTGGACCTCTAACTATGGCTACACCTTC.

This chain connects TRBV5-4 to TRBJ1-6; 9 bases agree with TRBD1. With V trimmed by 3 bases and J by 5 bases, 6 bases remained unmatched. The CDR3 totals 16 residues. Germline V gene data show CDR1 as SGHNT and CDR2 as YYREEE (reference sequence). The CDR3 nucleotides read TGTGCCAGCAGCTGGGGGACAGGGAGCCATAATTCACCCCTCCACTTT. Its protein product is CASSWGTGSHNSPLHF.

The chain combines TRBV27 with TRBJ2-2; the D is unclear. The V gene lost 3 bases and the J gene lost 3 bases, with 2 bases spanning the gap. Germline CDR1 reads MNHEY; CDR2 reads SMNVEV (reference sequence). The CDR3 extends over 12 amino acids. In DNA, the CDR3 is TGTGCCAGCAGTTTTTACACCGGGGAGCTGTTTTTT. Translating it yields CASSFYTGELFF.

The V and J genes are TRBV12-3 or TRBV12-4 and TRBJ1-1, with D tentatively TRBD1 (6 bases). The V gene lost 5 bases and the J gene lost 5 bases, with 12 bases spanning the gap. This CDR3 region has 13 residues. The CDR3 spells CASSVGGLTEAFF. CDR3 in DNA: TGTGCCAGCAGTGTGGGGGGCCTTACTGAAGCTTTCTTT.

V usage is TRBV6-5 and J usage is TRBJ1-1; 7 bases line up with TRBD1. The CDR3 length is 14 residues. V dropped 6 bases and J dropped 4; count of bases not matched to a gene: 8. Germline CDR1 MNHEY, CDR2 SVGAGI. The CDR3 sequence is CASRGDRRGTEAFF. In DNA form, the CDR3 reads TGTGCCAGCAGGGGGGACAGACGGGGCACTGAAGCTTTCTTT.

The chain uses TRBV10-3 and TRBJ1-1; D may be TRBD1 (6 bases). This CDR3 is built from 12 residues. The germline V gene has CDR1 ENHRY and CDR2 SYGVKD. Trimming shortened V by 3 bases and J by 9 bases, and 11 bases separated the two germline ends. As DNA, the CDR3 is TGTGCCATCAGTGACGGAGGGGGAAAAGCTTTCTTT. Its translation: CAISDGGGKAFF.

This clone was observed once. The V call is TRBV5-1, the J call TRBJ1-5, with D possibly being TRBD1 (6 bases). V was cut by 1 base and J by 7 bases, with 15 bases left in between. CDR3 size: 15 residues. Germline V gene sequence: CDR1 SGHRS, CDR2 YFSETQ. The CDR3 DNA is TGCGCCAGCAGCTTGCATCCAGGGGCCGGACAGCCCCAGCATTTT. Translating gives CASSLHPGAGQPQHF.

The gene calls are TRBV20-1 and TRBJ1-5; the D is unclear. CDR1 and CDR2 (germline): DFQATT, SNEGSKA (reference sequence). Trimming took off 3 bases at V and 5 bases at J, with 11 bases between the two ends. The CDR3 contains 13 residues. In nucleotides, the CDR3 is TGCAGTGCTAGTGGGAGGGCAGATCAGCCCCAGCATTTT. It codes for CSASGRADQPQHF.

The V call is TRBV5-1, the J call TRBJ2-2; D perhaps matches TRBD1 (5 bases). The CDR3 sequence is 17 residues long. Trimming removed 1 base from V and 6 bases from J, with 19 bases in between. The V gene's germline CDR1 is SGHRS and CDR2 YFSETQ. Here the CDR3 DNA reads TGCGCCAGCAGCTTGATTATCGCGTTTCAGGGTTCCGGGGAGCTGTTTTTT. Its translation: CASSLIIAFQGSGELFF.

As DNA, the CDR3 is TGTGCCAGCAGTGAATTAGAGACAGGGGGGGATACGCAGTATTTT. Its translation: CASSELETGGDTQYF. The chain is built from TRBV6-1 and TRBJ2-3; 9 bases are shared with TRBD1. Germline values: CDR1 MNHNS, CDR2 SASEGT. This CDR3 contains 15 residues. The V gene end was trimmed by 2 bases and the J gene end by 6 bases; junction bases not matched to a gene: 6.